The 18 T cell receptor beta chains listed next were all sequenced from one sample in a study of shared clonotypes between healthy human individuals. Libraries were prepared by immunoSEQ multiplex PCR; TCRdb keeps only in-frame clonotypes and omits some of them. Among around 100,000 clones listed, 67% were seen once. The specimen sequenced was memory CD8+ T cells sorted from blood. The sample's subset: CD45RO+ cells pooled with CCR7-negative TemRA cells. The receptors were gathered from a woman aged 25 to 39 in good health.

This clone has a handful of counts. The V call is TRBV2, the J call TRBJ2-7; D may be TRBD2 (6 bases). This CDR3 is built from 16 residues. Germline V gives CDR1 SNHLY, CDR2 FYNNEI. The ends were cut back, 3 bases at V and 1 base at J, with 16 bases in the middle. The DNA for the CDR3 is TGTGCCAGCAGTGATGGTCTAGCGCGACCTTCCTACGAGCAGTACTTC. Amino acid sequence: CASSDGLARPSYEQYF.

The V gene is TRBV7-8, the J gene TRBJ1-5, with D tentatively TRBD1 (6 bases). This CDR3 is built from 17 residues. The ends were cut back, 4 bases at V and 1 base at J, with 17 bases in the middle. The germline V gene encodes CDR1 SGHVS and CDR2 FQNEAQ. This CDR3 reads CASSSDLTGTSNQPQHF. The CDR3 region has the DNA TGTGCCAGCAGCTCTGATTTAACAGGGACCAGCAATCAGCCCCAGCATTTT.

The sample holds a few counts of this clone. The V and J genes are TRBV6-6 and TRBJ1-5; 10 bases are shared with TRBD1. This CDR3 comprises 15 residues. V lost 5 bases and J lost 6; bases outside the gene matches: 7. In germline, CDR1 is MNHNY, CDR2 SVGAGI (reference sequence). CDR3 sequence: CASSKLDRGPQPQHF. CDR3 DNA sequence: TGTGCCAGCAGTAAATTAGACAGGGGGCCTCAGCCCCAGCATTTT.

The CDR3 here is CASRWFEEAFF. Here the CDR3 DNA reads TGTGCCAGCAGATGGTTCGAAGAAGCTTTCTTT. The chain employs TRBV2 and TRBJ1-1, with D uncertain. With 6 bases removed from V and 8 bases from J, the gap between germline ends came to 10 bases. The CDR3 runs to 11 residues. Germline CDR1 is SNHLY and CDR2 is FYNNEI.

In regard to this clone: Distinct nucleotide sequences in the sample also encode this CDR3. The CDR3, as DNA: TGTGCCAGCAGCTTAGGAACAGACGAAGCTTTCTTT. Protein sequence: CASSLGTDEAFF. V and J are TRBV7-9 and TRBJ1-1; D is ambiguous. V lost 1 base and J 8 bases, leaving 8 bases between the germline ends. CDR3 length: 12 residues. Germline values: CDR1 SEHNR, CDR2 FQNEAQ (reference sequence).

This clone was found once. In DNA form, the CDR3 reads TGTGCCAGCAGCTTGGGGGCGGGAGCCTACGAGCAGTACTTC. This gives the protein CASSLGAGAYEQYF. The genes are TRBV13 and TRBJ2-7, with D maybe TRBD2 (7 bases). CDR1 PRHDT and CDR2 FYEKMQ come from the germline V gene (reference sequence). V gave up 3 bases and J gave up 2 bases, with 11 bases separating them. CDR3 length equals 14 residues.

The chain joins TRBV28 to TRBJ2-7; the D is unclear. CDR1 is MDHEN and CDR2 is SYDVKM in the germline V gene. There are 12 residues in the CDR3. V was cut by 2 bases and J by 0 bases, with 2 bases left in between. CDR3 nucleotide sequence: TGTGCCAGCAGTTTAACCTCCTACGAGCAGTACTTC. Protein product: CASSLTSYEQYF.

Only one count was recorded for this clone. The chain joins TRBV7-9 to TRBJ2-3; D might be TRBD2 (5 bases). V gave up 2 bases and J gave up 0 bases, with 18 bases separating them. Germline-derived CDR1 and CDR2 are SEHNR and FQNEAQ (reference sequence). This CDR3 has 18 residues. In nucleotides, the CDR3 is TGTGCCAGCAGCTTACCCATCTCGCGGGCTCCTAGCACAGATACGCAGTATTTT. Its protein product is CASSLPISRAPSTDTQYF.

V gene TRBV14 combines with J gene TRBJ2-2; D call uncertain. The CDR3 sequence is 13 residues long. The germline V gene has CDR1 SGHDN and CDR2 FVKESK. The V gene lost 0 bases and the J gene lost 5 bases, with 4 bases spanning the gap. The CDR3 loop is CASSQDFTGELFF. The CDR3 DNA reads TGTGCCAGCAGCCAAGATTTTACCGGGGAGCTGTTTTTT. Full variable domain (remainder filled in from reference TRBV14 and TRBJ2-2): EAGVTQFPSHSVIEKGQTVTLRCDPISGHDNLYWYRRVMGKEIKFLLHFVKESKQDESGMPNNRFLAERTGGTYSTLKVQPAELEDSGVYFCASSQDFTGELFFGEGSRLTVL.

This clone was picked up one time. The V gene is TRBV9, the J gene TRBJ2-3; the D gene could be TRBD1 or TRBD2 (6 bases each). The CDR3 loop spans 16 amino acids. V was clipped by 0 bases and J by 3 bases, with 14 bases between them. Looked up from germline, CDR1 is SGDLS and CDR2 is YYNGEE. The CDR3 loop is CASSVAGGGRTDTQYF. As DNA, the CDR3 is TGTGCCAGCAGCGTAGCTGGAGGGGGGCGGACAGATACGCAGTATTTT.

The rearrangement links TRBV7-9 to TRBJ2-7; D gene unclear. V was clipped by 3 bases and J by 0 bases, with 6 bases between them. In germline, CDR1 is SEHNR, CDR2 FQNEAQ (reference sequence). This CDR3 region has 13 residues. This chain's CDR3 is CASSFSNSYEQYF. CDR3 DNA: TGTGCCAGCAGCTTCTCTAACTCCTACGAGCAGTACTTC.

A word on this clone: Possible read error: a much larger clone is one base away. The rearrangement joins TRBV6-1 to TRBJ2-6; D gene uncertain. From germline, CDR1 is MNHNS and CDR2 SASEGT. V lost 1 base and J lost 1, with 5 bases in between. This CDR3 comprises 15 residues. CDR3 residues: CASSEEGSGANVLTF. CDR3 nucleotide sequence: TGTGCCAGCAGTGAAGAGGGTTCTGGGGCCAACGTCCTGACTTTC.

Only a few counts were recorded for this clone. This probably arose from a read error, given a far larger clone one base away. The same CDR3 can be traced to other DNA sequences in this sample. This chain's CDR3 is CASSLAVNEQFF. CDR3 sequence (DNA): TGTGCCAGCAGCTTAGCGGTCAATGAGCAGTTCTTC. The chain recombines TRBV7-9 with TRBJ2-1; D is ambiguous. Germline V gene sequence: CDR1 SEHNR, CDR2 FQNEAQ (reference sequence). V lost 0 bases and J lost 6, with 3 bases in between. The CDR3 is 12 amino acids.

The V gene is TRBV28, the J gene TRBJ1-1; D gene ambiguous. This CDR3 has 14 residues. V was shortened by 6 bases and J by 2 bases, with 13 bases between the two germline ends. From germline, CDR1 is MDHEN and CDR2 SYDVKM. Written as DNA, the CDR3 is TGTGCCAGCAGCCCCGCCTTGGCAAACACTGAAGCTTTCTTT. As protein: CASSPALANTEAFF.

This clone showed up just a few times. The rearrangement links TRBV27 to TRBJ2-7; D remains ambiguous. Germline V gene sequence: CDR1 MNHEY, CDR2 SMNVEV (reference sequence). Trimming left V 3 bases short and J 3 bases short, with 9 bases between. There are 13 residues in the CDR3. This CDR3 reads CASSFRKGYEQYF. DNA for the CDR3: TGTGCCAGCAGTTTCCGAAAGGGCTACGAGCAGTACTTC.

This chain links TRBV28 with TRBJ2-7; 11 positions match TRBD2. This CDR3 is built from 13 residues. CDR1 and CDR2 (germline): MDHEN, SYDVKM. After removal of 7 bases from V and 10 bases from J, the junction contained 9 bases not matched to a gene. This CDR3 reads CASNPLAGGSQYF. CDR3 coding DNA: TGTGCCAGCAACCCCCTAGCGGGAGGCTCCCAGTACTTC.

J is TRBJ2-7 and V is TRBV6-6; 7 bases map to TRBD1. This CDR3 region has 15 residues. Germline values: CDR1 MNHNY, CDR2 SVGAGI (reference sequence). The junction had 8 bases not matched to a gene; V was cut back by 6 bases and J by 0 bases. CDR3 DNA: TGTGCCAGCAGATCGGGACAGTACAGCTCCTACGAGCAGTACTTC. Translation: CASRSGQYSSYEQYF.

V is TRBV5-6 and J is TRBJ2-5; D call uncertain. The DNA end favors TRBJ2-7, so the J call may be wrong. The CDR3 loop spans 14 amino acids. Per the germline V gene, CDR1 is SGHDT and CDR2 is YYEEEE. This CDR3 is CASSTKVRSYEQYF. Written as DNA, the CDR3 is TGTGCCAGCAGCACGAAGGTTCGCTCCTACGAGCAGTACTTC.